Here is one T cell receptor (beta chain) with its context. The source of the sample is a study of low-dose radiotherapy and immunotherapy resistance in tumors. Looking at the study overall: Intravenous administration to patients comprised nivolumab at 240 mg every two weeks and ipilimumab at 1 mg/kg every six weeks.

Germline V lookup: CDR1 SGHRS, CDR2 YFSETQ. This CDR3 is 15 amino acids long. With 0 bases removed from V and 7 bases from J, the gap between germline ends came to 16 bases. Time point specified: before trial treatment. The study gave donors nivolumab, ipilimumab, aspirin, low-dose cyclophosphamide and low-dose radiotherapy. cDNA synthesis used a TRAV/TRBV-specific primer set for both chains. TCR amplification involved 15 to 20 PCR cycles with a constant-region primer and V-primer adapter. TCRdb processed the reads anew with MiXCR; each CDR3 protein has one entry. The sample shows almost 40,000 distinct CDR3 sequences, 25% to 40% of them seen only once.

The sequence was obtained from a male donor with gallbladder cancer. Source: PBMCs, taken before treatment. The rearrangement uses TRBV5-1 and TRBJ1-2, with D perhaps matching TRBD1 (6 bases). CDR3 DNA: TGCGCCAGCAGCTTGGGGGACATGGGGGCTTCTGGCTACACCTTC. Translating it yields CASSLGDMGASGYTF.